This T cell receptor beta chain is drawn from a study of T-cell reconstitution after alpha-beta-depleted transplantation in children. For TCRbeta, the library was prepared with unique molecular identifiers. Using its own MiXCR run on the PCR reads, TCRdb lists one record per CDR3 protein. The sample gives about 900,000 distinct CDR3 sequences, about 30% of which show up once; about 28% is in the top ten. Looked up from germline, CDR1 is DFQATT and CDR2 is SNEGSKA (reference sequence). The CDR3 extends over 11 amino acids. Points on this clonotype: The antigen is undetermined. Germline and junction disagree at one end, which may indicate a read error.

Study-level points and caveats: T-cell counts and diversity were attributed mostly to newly produced T cells one year after transplant. Reportedly, only several hundred clones from non-depleted graft cells drove alpha-beta T-cell counts at about two months.

The sequencing here drew on PBMCs, mostly from graft donor cells, taken 360 days after TCRalphabeta/CD19-depleted stem cell transplant. The gene calls are TRBV20-1 and TRBJ1-1; D gene ambiguous. This TCR was recovered from a boy under three years old who had a stem cell transplant for SCID, so the T cells may come from the graft donor. The CDR3 spells CSARGWPVHAF. DNA of the CDR3: TGCAGTGCTAGGGGGTGGCCAGTCCACGCCTTT.